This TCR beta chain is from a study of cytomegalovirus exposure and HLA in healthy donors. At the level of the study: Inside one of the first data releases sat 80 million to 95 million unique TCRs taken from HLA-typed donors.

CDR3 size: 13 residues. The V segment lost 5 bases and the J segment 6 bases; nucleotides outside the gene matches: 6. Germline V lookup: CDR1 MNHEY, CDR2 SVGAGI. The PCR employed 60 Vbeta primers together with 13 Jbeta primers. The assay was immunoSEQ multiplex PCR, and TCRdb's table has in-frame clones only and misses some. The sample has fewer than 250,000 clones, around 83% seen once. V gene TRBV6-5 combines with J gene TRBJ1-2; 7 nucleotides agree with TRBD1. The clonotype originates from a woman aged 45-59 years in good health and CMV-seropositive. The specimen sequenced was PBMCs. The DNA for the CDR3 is TGTGCCAGCAGTACGGACAGGTTCCATGGCTACACCTTC. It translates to CASSTDRFHGYTF.